A single sample is the source of the 5 T cell receptor beta chains below, sequenced in a study of tumor and adjacent non-tumor tissue in lung cancer. The template was RNA from unsorted bulk tissue. TCRbeta libraries were built with three rounds of nested PCR, modified from ARM-PCR. A single record per CDR3 protein comes from TCRdb applying MiXCR to the multiplex PCR reads. The repertoire holds fewer than 85,000 distinct CDR3 sequences, with 60% to 75% as singletons. Sequenced input: lung tumor tissue. Every receptor here comes from a man aged 55 to 70 with non-small cell lung cancer.

A note on this clonotype: An end of the junction does not agree with germline; a read error may underlie this. The CDR3 sequence: CASRGSGESQNF. The CDR3 DNA is TGTGCCAGCAGGGGCTCGGGGGAGTCCCAGAACTTC. The gene calls are TRBV6-5 and TRBJ2-5, with D possibly matching TRBD2 (6 bases). The V gene's germline CDR1 is MNHEY and CDR2 SVGAGI. There are 12 residues in the CDR3.

This clonotype was observed once. This chain links TRBV29-1 with TRBJ2-1; the D is unclear. V lost 8 bases and J 6 bases, leaving 14 bases between the germline ends. CDR1 and CDR2 (germline): SQVTM, ANQGSEA. The CDR3 loop spans 12 amino acids. CDR3 sequence reads: CSLGMWGNEQFF. The CDR3 coding sequence is TGCAGCCTTGGGATGTGGGGCAATGAGCAGTTCTTC.

Points on this clonotype: A much larger clonotype is one base distant, so this may be a read error. The V call is TRBV7-3, the J call TRBJ2-5, with D possibly matching TRBD2 (5 bases). The CDR3 contains 13 residues. From germline, CDR1 is SGHTA and CDR2 FQGTGA. The CDR3: CASNLSLAGTQYF. The DNA for the CDR3 is TGTGCCAGCAACTTATCCTTGGCGGGGACCCAGTACTTC. Complete variable domain (other parts from reference TRBV7-3 and TRBJ2-5): GAGVSQTPSNKVTEKGKYVELRCDPISGHTALYWYRQSLGQGPEFLIYFQGTGAADDSGLPNDRFFAVRPEGSVSTLKIQRTERGDSAVYLCASNLSLAGTQYFGPGTRLLVL.

The table lists this clonotype with a few counts. This may be a read error, as it is one base from a much larger clone. The rearrangement joins TRBV6-5 to TRBJ1-5; D not resolved. The J call may be mistaken, given a closer DNA end match to TRBJ2-3. Germline lookup yields CDR1 MNHEY and CDR2 SVGAGI. The CDR3 loop spans 10 amino acids. The CDR3 region is CASGHQPQYF. The CDR3, as DNA: TGTGCCAGCGGCCATCAGCCCCAGTATTTT.

This chain links TRBV28 with TRBJ2-5; TRBD1 matches at 9 bases. V gave up 5 bases and J gave up 3 bases; unmatched junction bases: 4. Germline V gene lookup returns CDR1 MDHEN and CDR2 SYDVKM. This CDR3 contains 14 residues. The CDR3 region is CASSQRTGEETQYF. The CDR3 region has the DNA TGTGCCAGCAGTCAACGGACAGGGGAAGAGACCCAGTACTTC.